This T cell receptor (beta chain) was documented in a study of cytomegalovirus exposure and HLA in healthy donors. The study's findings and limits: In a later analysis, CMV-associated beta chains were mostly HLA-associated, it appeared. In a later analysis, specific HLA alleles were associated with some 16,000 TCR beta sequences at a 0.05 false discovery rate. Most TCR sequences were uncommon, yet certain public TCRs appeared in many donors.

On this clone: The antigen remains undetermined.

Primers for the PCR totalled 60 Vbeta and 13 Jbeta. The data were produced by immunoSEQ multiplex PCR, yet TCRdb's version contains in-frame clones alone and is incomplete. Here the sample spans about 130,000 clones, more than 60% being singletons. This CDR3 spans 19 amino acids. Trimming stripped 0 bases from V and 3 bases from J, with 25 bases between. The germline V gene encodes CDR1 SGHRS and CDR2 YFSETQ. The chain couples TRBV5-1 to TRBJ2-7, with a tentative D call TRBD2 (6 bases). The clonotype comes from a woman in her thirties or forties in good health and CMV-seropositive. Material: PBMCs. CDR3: CASSLAGGARNSEGYEQYF. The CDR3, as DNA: TGCGCCAGCAGCTTGGCCGGAGGGGCCAGGAACTCTGAGGGCTACGAGCAGTACTTC.